Described below is a single TCR beta chain sequence and its context. The antigen remains unidentified. V dropped 3 bases and J dropped 3 bases, with 11 bases sitting between them. Germline V gene sequence: CDR1 DFQATT, CDR2 SNEGSKA (reference sequence). The CDR3 contains 14 residues. Caucasian, healthy and from Russia, the donors were aged between about 6 and 100. Alongside a J-beta primer mix, a sample-barcoded 5' primer served in a second PCR lasting roughly 7 to 11 cycles. Tags on each cDNA molecule came from a template-switch adaptor with 12 random nucleotides. TCRdb fed the 5' RACE reads into MiXCR, producing one record per CDR3 protein. The data contain around 1.7 million distinct CDR3 sequences, 28% of them seen just once; the ten biggest clones take up less than 9.5%. These data belong to a study of blood T cells in healthy people across ages. Overall study findings and caveats: Per million T cells, TCR beta diversity dropped about linearly as age rose. Unknown CMV status may confound age-related changes in expanded clones.

Source material: blood. The rearrangement joins TRBV20-1 to TRBJ2-2, with unresolved D. This receptor was identified in a woman aged 25 to 39 in good health. The CDR3 region is CSASPTPDTGELFF. Written as DNA, the CDR3 is TGCAGTGCTAGTCCGACTCCCGACACCGGGGAGCTGTTTTTT.